This TCR beta chain emerged from a study of shared clonotypes between healthy human individuals. Study-wide results and limits: Among the subsets, naive ones generally showed larger estimated richness than memory ones.

Germline lookup yields CDR1 SGHKS and CDR2 YYEKEE (reference sequence). This CDR3 spans 13 amino acids. With 2 bases removed from V and 3 bases from J, the gap between germline ends came to 7 bases. Naivety among CD8 cells was defined by CD45RO negativity and positive CCR7 selection, thereby excluding terminally differentiated effector memory CD45RA+ cells. Concerning this clone itself: Its antigen is unknown.

Genomic DNA (from each subset) was split evenly across several immunoSEQ plates. This table comes from immunoSEQ multiplex PCR, and its TCRdb copy is limited to in-frame clones, with some not included. The table has around 650,000 clones, around 96% seen once. Source material: naive CD8+ T cells sorted from blood. The V call is TRBV5-5, the J call TRBJ2-3; D remains ambiguous. This receptor was identified in a woman younger than 45 in good health. The CDR3 protein is CASSFEGTDTQYF. The CDR3 bases are TGTGCCAGCAGCTTTGAAGGTACAGATACGCAGTATTTT.